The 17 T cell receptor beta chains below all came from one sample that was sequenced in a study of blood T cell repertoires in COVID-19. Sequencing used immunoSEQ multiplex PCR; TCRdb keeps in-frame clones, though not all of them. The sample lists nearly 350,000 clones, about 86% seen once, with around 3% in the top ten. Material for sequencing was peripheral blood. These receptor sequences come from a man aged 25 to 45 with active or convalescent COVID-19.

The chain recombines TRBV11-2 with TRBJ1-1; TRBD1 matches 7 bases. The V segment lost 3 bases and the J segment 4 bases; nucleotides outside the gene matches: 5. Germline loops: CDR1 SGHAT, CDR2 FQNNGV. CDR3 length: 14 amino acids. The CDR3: CASSFDRVGTEAFF. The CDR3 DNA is TGTGCCAGCAGCTTTGACAGGGTAGGCACTGAAGCTTTCTTT.

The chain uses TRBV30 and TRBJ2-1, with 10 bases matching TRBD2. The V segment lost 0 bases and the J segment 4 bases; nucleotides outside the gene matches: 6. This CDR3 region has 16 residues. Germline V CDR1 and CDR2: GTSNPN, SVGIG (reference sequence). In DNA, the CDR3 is TGTGCCTGGAGTGTAAGCGGGGGGGCTTCATACAATGAGCAGTTCTTC. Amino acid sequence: CAWSVSGGASYNEQFF.

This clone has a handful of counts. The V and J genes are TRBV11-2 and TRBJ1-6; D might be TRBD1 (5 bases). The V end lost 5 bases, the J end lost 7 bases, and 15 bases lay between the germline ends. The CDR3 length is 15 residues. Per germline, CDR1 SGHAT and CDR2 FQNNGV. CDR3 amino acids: CASSGRGTENSPLHF. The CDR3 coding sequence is TGTGCCAGCAGCGGCCGGGGGACGGAAAATTCACCCCTCCACTTT.

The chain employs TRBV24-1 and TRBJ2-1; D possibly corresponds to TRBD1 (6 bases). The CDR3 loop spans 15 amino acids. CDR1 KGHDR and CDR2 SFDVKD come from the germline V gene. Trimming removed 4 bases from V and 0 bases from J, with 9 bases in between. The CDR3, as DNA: TGTGCCACCAGTGAACAGGGTCGCTCCTACAATGAGCAGTTCTTC. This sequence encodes CATSEQGRSYNEQFF.

CDR3 sequence: CASMARTNTGELFF. The CDR3, as DNA: TGTGCCAGTATGGCGCGGACAAACACCGGGGAGCTGTTTTTT. The rearrangement joins TRBV19 to TRBJ2-2; D is perhaps TRBD1 (5 bases). Germline loops: CDR1 LNHDA, CDR2 SQIVND (reference sequence). V was clipped by 7 bases and J by 2 bases, with 11 bases between them. This CDR3 region has 14 residues. Based on the CDR3 plus reference TRBV19 and TRBJ2-2, the full variable domain is DGGITQSPKYLFRKEGQNVTLSCEQNLNHDAMYWYRQDPGQGLRLIYYSQIVNDFQKGDIAEGYSVSREKKESFPLTVTSAQKNPTAFYLCASMARTNTGELFFGEGSRLTVL.

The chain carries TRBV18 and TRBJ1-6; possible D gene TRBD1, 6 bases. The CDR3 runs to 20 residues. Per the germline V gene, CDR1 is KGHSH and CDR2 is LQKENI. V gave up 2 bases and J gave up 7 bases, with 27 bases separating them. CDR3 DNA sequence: TGTGCCAGCTCACCAAGGGACATTCCCCCATCTCTATCCCCAAATTCACCCCTCCACTTT. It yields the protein CASSPRDIPPSLSPNSPLHF.

The CDR3 here is CASQVGGVDMYTQYF. CDR3 DNA: TGTGCCTCCCAGGTCGGGGGAGTGGATATGTATACGCAGTATTTT. The chain recombines TRBV30 with TRBJ2-3, with D maybe TRBD2 (6 bases). Trimming removed 7 bases at V and 7 bases at J, with 24 bases between. CDR1 is GTSNPN and CDR2 is SVGIG in the germline V gene (reference sequence). The CDR3 has 15 residues.

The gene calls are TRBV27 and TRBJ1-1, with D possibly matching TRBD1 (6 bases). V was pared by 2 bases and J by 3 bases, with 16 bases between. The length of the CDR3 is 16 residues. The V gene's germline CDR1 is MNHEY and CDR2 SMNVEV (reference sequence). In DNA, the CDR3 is TGTGCCAGCAGTTTAGATGGACAGCCGAGAGACACTGAAGCTTTCTTT. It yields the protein CASSLDGQPRDTEAFF.

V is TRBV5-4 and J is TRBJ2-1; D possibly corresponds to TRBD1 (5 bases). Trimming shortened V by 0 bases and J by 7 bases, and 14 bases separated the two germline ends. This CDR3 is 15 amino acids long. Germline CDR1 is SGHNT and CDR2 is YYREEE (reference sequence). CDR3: CASSLGGPLGNEQFF. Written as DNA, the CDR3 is TGTGCCAGCAGCTTGGGGGGCCCGCTCGGGAATGAGCAGTTCTTC.

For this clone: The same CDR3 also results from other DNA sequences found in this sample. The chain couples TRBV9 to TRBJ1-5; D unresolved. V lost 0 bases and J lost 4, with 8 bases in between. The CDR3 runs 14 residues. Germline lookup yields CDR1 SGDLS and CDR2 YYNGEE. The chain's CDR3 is CASSVDSRNQPQHF. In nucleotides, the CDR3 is TGTGCCAGCAGCGTAGATTCCAGAAATCAGCCCCAGCATTTT.

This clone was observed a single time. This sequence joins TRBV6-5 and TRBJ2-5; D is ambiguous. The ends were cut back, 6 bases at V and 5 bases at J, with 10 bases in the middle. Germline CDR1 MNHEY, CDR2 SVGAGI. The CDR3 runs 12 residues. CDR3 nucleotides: TGTGCCAGCAGCCCGAGGTCCGAGACCCAGTACTTC. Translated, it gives CASSPRSETQYF.

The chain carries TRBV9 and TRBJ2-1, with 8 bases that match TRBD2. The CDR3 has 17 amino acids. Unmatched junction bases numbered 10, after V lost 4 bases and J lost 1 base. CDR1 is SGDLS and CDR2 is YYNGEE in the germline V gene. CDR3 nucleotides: TGTGCCAGCAGCCCCAGACTGAGCGGGAGTTCCTACAATGAGCAGTTCTTC. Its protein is CASSPRLSGSSYNEQFF.

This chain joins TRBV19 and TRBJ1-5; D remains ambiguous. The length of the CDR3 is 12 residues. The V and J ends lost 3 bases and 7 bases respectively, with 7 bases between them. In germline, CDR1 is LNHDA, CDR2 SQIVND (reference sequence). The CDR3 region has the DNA TGTGCCAGTAGTATTCAACAGCAGCCCCAGCATTTT. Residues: CASSIQQQPQHF.

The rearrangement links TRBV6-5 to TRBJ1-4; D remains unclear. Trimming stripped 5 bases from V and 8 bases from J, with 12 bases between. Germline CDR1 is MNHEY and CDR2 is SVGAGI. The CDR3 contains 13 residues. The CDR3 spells CASSRGGKEKLFF. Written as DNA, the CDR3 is TGTGCCAGCAGTCGGGGTGGAAAGGAAAAACTGTTTTTT.

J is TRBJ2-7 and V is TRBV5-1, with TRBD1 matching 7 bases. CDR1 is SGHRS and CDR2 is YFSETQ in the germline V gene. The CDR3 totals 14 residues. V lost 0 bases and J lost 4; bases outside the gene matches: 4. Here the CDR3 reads CASSLVGGGYEQYF. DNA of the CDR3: TGCGCCAGCAGCTTGGTAGGGGGCGGTTACGAGCAGTACTTC. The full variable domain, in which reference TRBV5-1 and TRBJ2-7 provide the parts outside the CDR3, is KAGVTQTPRYLIKTRGQQVTLSCSPISGHRSVSWYQQTPGQGLQFLFEYFSETQRNKGNFPGRFSGRQFSNSRSEMNVSTLELGDSALYLCASSLVGGGYEQYFGPGTRLTVT.

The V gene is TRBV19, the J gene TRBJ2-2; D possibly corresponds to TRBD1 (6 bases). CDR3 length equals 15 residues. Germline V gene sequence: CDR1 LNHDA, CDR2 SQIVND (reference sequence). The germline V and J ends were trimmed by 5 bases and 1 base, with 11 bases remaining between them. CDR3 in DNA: TGTGCCAGTAGTGTCCAACAGGGGAACACCGGGGAGCTGTTTTTT. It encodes CASSVQQGNTGELFF.

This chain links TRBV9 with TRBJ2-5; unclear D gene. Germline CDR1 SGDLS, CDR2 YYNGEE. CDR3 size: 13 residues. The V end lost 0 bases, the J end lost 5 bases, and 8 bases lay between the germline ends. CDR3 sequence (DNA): TGTGCCAGCAGCGTAGGAGTTATGGAGACCCAGTACTTC. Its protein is CASSVGVMETQYF.